The present T cell receptor beta chain was sequenced within a study of shared clonotypes between healthy human individuals. Germline V gene data show CDR1 as LNHDA and CDR2 as SQIVND (reference sequence). The CDR3 is 14 residues long. J gave up 6 bases and V 4 bases, and 9 bases lay outside the gene matches. A note on this clone: Its matching antigen is unknown.

Study-wide findings and caveats: Estimated richness values were generally larger in naive subsets than in memory subsets. Generation probabilities were higher for clonotypes shared across all four sorted-subset donors than for unshared ones.

Positive CCR7 selection of CD45RO-negative cells yielded the naive CD8 cells, and terminally differentiated effector memory CD45RA+ cells were excluded. Across several immunoSEQ plates, the genomic DNA of each subset was split evenly. Sorted-subset replicate PCRs used approximately 190 ng of genomic DNA. This amount corresponded to about 29,000 T cell genomes. Profiling relied on immunoSEQ multiplex PCR, and the TCRdb table lists in-frame clones only, not all of them. This sample carries over 2,000,000 clones, roughly 93% of them seen once, and the ten largest clones take about 1.7%. This rearrangement joins TRBV19 to TRBJ2-7; 7 bases fit TRBD2. The clonotype was recovered from a man younger than 30 in good health. Some clones in this sample may be carry-over from other donors' samples. Input material: naive CD8+ T cells from PBMCs. CDR3 sequence (DNA): TGTGCCAGTAGTAAACGGAGCGGGATGGGCGAGCAGTACTTC. Translated, it gives CASSKRSGMGEQYF.